Listed below are T cell receptor beta chains from one sample, sequenced in a study of cytomegalovirus exposure and HLA in healthy donors. Repertoires were generated with immunoSEQ multiplex PCR, while TCRdb's copy carries only in-frame clones and drops some. Recorded for this sample: tens of thousands of clones. The sequencing sample was made of PBMCs. The receptors were gathered from a male donor in good health and CMV-seronegative. Both conserved end residues are part of each CDR3. D genes are given only for firm matches.

>TRBV5-1|TRBJ2-2|TRBD2
TGCGCCAGCAGCCCATCTAGCGGGGGTACGAACACCGGGGAGCTGTTTTTT
CASSPSSGGTNTGELFF
>TRBV7-9|TRBJ2-3|NA
TGTGCCAGCAGGACACTAGGAGCAGATACGCAGTATTTT
CASRTLGADTQYF
>TRBV7-2|TRBJ1-1|NA
TGTGCCAGCAGCCATGGGGGCAGGCTAAACACTGAAGCTTTCTTT
CASSHGGRLNTEAFF
>TRBV7-8|TRBJ1-5|NA
TGTGCCAGCAGCAAGACAGATAATCAGCCCCAGCATTTT
CASSKTDNQPQHF
>TRBV19|TRBJ1-2|NA
TGTGCCAGTAGGTCCTCGGACAGCGACTACTATGGCTACACCTTC
CASRSSDSDYYGYTF
>TRBV2|TRBJ2-3|NA
TGTGCCAGCAGTGCGGAGAACACAGATACGCAGTATTTT
CASSAENTDTQYF
>TRBV30|TRBJ2-1|TRBD2
TGTGCCTGTTTAGGGAGACTAGCGGGAGTTAGTTCCGACAATGAGCAGTTCTTC
CACLGRLAGVSSDNEQFF
>TRBV6-7|TRBJ2-3|TRBD1
TGTGCCAGCAGTTACTTTGGACAGGGGGCTCTTACTAGCGGACCTAGCACAGATACGCAGTATTTT
CASSYFGQGALTSGPSTDTQYF
>TRBV4-3|TRBJ2-3|TRBD1
TGCGCCAGCAGCCAAGACGGGACAGCCTATACGCAGTATTTT
CASSQDGTAYTQYF
>TRBV6-6|TRBJ2-7|NA
TGTGCCAGCAGTTACTCAACAGGATCGTCGGACTTC
CASSYSTGSSDF
>TRBV5-1|TRBJ1-1|NA
TGCGCCAGCAGGCAGGGGATCATGAACACTGAAGCTTTCTTT
CASRQGIMNTEAFF
>TRBV28|TRBJ1-5|TRBD1
TGTGCCAGCAGGGGGCAGGGGGTGAGCAATCAGCCCCAGCATTTT
CASRGQGVSNQPQHF
>TRBV13|TRBJ2-7|NA
TGTGCCAGCAGCTTACCCGGAGTTCACGAGCAGTACTTC
CASSLPGVHEQYF
>TRBV28|TRBJ2-2|NA
TGTGCCAGCAGTTTAGGGTCTTGGGGCGCCGGGACCGGGGAGCTGTTTTTT
CASSLGSWGAGTGELFF
>TRBV29-1|TRBJ2-1|TRBD2
TGCAGCGGAACAAGCGGGGGGGGTGACAATGAGCAGTTCTTC
CSGTSGGGDNEQFF
>TRBV30|TRBJ2-3|NA
TGTGCCGGGGGCAGGCCCACAGATACGCAGTATTTT
CAGGRPTDTQYF
>TRBV4-2|TRBJ2-5|NA
TGTGCCAGCAGCCAAGATCTGACCTCTCGGGTGACCCAGTACTTC
CASSQDLTSRVTQYF
>TRBV7-2|TRBJ2-1|NA
TGTGCCAGCAGCCCAGAAGACAATGAGCAGTTCTTC
CASSPEDNEQFF
>TRBV7-9|TRBJ2-2|TRBD2
TGTGCCAGCAGCCTGAGCGGGGTTCCGAACACCGGGGAGCTGTTTTTT
CASSLSGVPNTGELFF
>TRBV7-9|TRBJ2-1|TRBD1
TGTGCCAGCAGCCCAGGTGGACAGGCCATAGGCGATGAGCAGTTCTTC
CASSPGGQAIGDEQFF
>TRBV5-1|TRBJ1-4|NA
TGCGCCAGCAGCTACCAGGGGTTCCGAGAAAAACTGTTTTTT
CASSYQGFREKLFF
>TRBV7-2|TRBJ2-7|TRBD2
TGTGCCAGCAGCTCCCCCTCTGAACGGGGGGGCCTCTACGAGCAGTACTTC
CASSSPSERGGLYEQYF
>TRBV11-2|TRBJ2-4|TRBD2
TGTGCCAGCGGTTATAGCGGGAGAGGGGACATTCAGTACTTC
CASGYSGRGDIQYF
>TRBV29-1|TRBJ1-2|NA
TGCAGCGTGAACTCAGGGGCTCGAGGTGGCTACACCTTC
CSVNSGARGGYTF
>TRBV19|TRBJ1-5|NA
TGTGCCAGTAGTACCACAGGGTGGGGCAATCAGCCCCAGCATTTT
CASSTTGWGNQPQHF
>TRBV7-9|TRBJ1-2|TRBD1
TGTGCCAGCAGCTCGACAGGGGACTATGGCTACACCTTC
CASSSTGDYGYTF
>TRBV7-2|TRBJ1-2|TRBD1
TGTGCCAGCAGCCGTGGGACAGAGTATGGCTACACCTTC
CASSRGTEYGYTF
>TRBV27|TRBJ1-1|TRBD1
TGTGCCAGCACCACAGGGGGCACTGAAGCTTTCTTT
CASTTGGTEAFF